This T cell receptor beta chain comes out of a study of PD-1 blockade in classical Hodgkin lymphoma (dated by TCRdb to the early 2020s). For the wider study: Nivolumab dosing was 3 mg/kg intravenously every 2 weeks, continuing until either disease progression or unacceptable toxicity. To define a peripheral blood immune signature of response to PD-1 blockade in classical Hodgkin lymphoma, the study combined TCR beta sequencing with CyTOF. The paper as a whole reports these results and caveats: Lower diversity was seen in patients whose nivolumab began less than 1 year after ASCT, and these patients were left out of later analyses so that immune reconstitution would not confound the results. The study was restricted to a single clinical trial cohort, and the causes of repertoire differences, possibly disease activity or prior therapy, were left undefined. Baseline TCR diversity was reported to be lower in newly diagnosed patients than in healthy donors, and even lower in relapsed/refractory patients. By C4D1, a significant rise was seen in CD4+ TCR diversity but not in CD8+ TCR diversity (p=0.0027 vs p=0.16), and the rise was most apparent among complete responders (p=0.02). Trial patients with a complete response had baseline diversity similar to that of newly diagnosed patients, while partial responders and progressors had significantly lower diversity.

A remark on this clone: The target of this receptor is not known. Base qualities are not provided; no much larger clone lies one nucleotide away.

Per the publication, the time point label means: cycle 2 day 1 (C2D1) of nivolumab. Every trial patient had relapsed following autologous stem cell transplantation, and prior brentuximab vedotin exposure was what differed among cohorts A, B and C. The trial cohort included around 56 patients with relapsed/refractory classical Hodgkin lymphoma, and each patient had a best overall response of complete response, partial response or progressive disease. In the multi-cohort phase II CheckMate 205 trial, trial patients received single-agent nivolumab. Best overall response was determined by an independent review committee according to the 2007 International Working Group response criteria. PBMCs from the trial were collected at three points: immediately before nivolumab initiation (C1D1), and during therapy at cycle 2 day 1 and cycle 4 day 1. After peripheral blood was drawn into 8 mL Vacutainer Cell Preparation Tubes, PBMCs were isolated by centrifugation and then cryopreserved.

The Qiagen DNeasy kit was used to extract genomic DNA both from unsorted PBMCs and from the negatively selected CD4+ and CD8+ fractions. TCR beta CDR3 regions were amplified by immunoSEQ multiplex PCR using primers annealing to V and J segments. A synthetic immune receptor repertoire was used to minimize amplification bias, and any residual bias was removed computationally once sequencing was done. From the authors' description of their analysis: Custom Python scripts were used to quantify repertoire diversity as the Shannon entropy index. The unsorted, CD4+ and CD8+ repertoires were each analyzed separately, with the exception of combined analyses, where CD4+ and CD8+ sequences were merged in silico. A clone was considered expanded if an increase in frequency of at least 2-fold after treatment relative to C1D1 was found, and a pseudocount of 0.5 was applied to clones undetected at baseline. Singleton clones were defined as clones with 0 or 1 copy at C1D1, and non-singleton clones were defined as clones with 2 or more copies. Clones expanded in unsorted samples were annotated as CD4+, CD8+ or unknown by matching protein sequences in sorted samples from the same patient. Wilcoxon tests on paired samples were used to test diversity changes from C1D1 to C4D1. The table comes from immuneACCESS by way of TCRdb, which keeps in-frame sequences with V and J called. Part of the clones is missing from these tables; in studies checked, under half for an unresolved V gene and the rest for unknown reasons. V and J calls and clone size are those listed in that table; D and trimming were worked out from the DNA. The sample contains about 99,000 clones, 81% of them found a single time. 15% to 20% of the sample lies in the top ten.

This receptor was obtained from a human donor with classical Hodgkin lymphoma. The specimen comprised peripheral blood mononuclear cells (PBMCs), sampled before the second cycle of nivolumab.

The nucleotide sequence is TGTGCCAGCAGCGGGGGGCGGGCGTACCAAGAGACCCAGTACTTC. Its translation reads: CASSGGRAYQETQYF. The chain employs TRBV5-8 and TRBJ2-5, with the D call tentatively TRBD1 or TRBD2, each fitting 6 bases. A distance of 13 bases separates the germline ends of V and J, which lose 4 bases and 0 bases respectively. The CDR3 spans 15 residues, from the cysteine through the phenylalanine. Just CDR3 DNA is preserved here, 45 bases in frame from base 1. Based on the germline V gene, the CDR1 and CDR2 sequences are SGHTS and YDEGEE. With the rest looked up from the reference TRBV5-8 and TRBJ2-5 genes rather than sequenced, the full variable domain is EAGVTQSPTHLIKTRGQQATLRCSPISGHTSVYWYQQALGLGLQFLLWYDEGEERNRGNFPPRFSGRQFPNYSSELNVNALELEDSALYLCASSGGRAYQETQYFGPGTRLLVL.